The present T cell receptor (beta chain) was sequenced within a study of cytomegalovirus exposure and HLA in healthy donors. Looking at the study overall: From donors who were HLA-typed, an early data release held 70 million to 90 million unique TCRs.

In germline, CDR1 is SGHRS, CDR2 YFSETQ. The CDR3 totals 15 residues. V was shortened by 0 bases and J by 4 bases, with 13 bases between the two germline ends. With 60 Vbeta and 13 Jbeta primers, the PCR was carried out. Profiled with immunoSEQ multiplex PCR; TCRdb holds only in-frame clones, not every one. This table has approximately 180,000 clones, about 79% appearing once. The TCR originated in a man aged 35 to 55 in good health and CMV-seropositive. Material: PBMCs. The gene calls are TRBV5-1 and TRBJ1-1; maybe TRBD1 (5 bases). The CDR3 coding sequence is TGCGCCAGCAGCTTGGTTGGGGGAGGGAGCACTGAAGCTTTCTTT. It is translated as CASSLVGGGSTEAFF.